The 26 T cell receptor beta chains below all came from one sample that was sequenced in a study of early T cells in non-severe SARS-CoV-2 infection. TCRdb reprocessed the 5' RACE reads via MiXCR and lists one record per CDR3 protein. The repertoire holds approximately 70,000 distinct CDR3 sequences, with more than 10% as singletons. Sequencing input: whole blood. The source of these receptors is an adult who was a healthcare worker with PCR-confirmed SARS-CoV-2 infection or an uninfected control (not recorded which).

In this sample, this clonotype turned up a few times. The chain links TRBV2 to TRBJ2-1, with D perhaps assigned TRBD1 or TRBD2 (5 bases each). Trimming pared 4 bases from V and 7 bases from J, leaving 8 bases between. Germline V gene data show CDR1 as SNHLY and CDR2 as FYNNEI. The CDR3 extends over 12 amino acids. CDR3 residues: CASSVGGNEQFF. CDR3 DNA sequence: TGTGCCAGCAGTGTTGGGGGTAATGAGCAGTTCTTC. The variable domain in full, completed from reference TRBV2 and TRBJ2-1, reads EPEVTQTPSHQVTQMGQEVILRCVPISNHLYFYWYRQILGQKVEFLVSFYNNEISEKSEIFDDQFSVERPDGSNFTLKIRSTKLEDSAMYFCASSVGGNEQFFGPGTRLTVL.

This chain links TRBV27 with TRBJ1-5, with TRBD1 matching 11 bases. The CDR3 contains 13 residues. Germline-derived CDR1 and CDR2 are MNHEY and SMNVEV (reference sequence). The V gene end was trimmed by 10 bases and the J gene end by 7 bases; junction bases not matched to a gene: 6. The CDR3 sequence: CATSDRGLQPQHF. The CDR3 coding sequence is TGTGCCACCTCGGACAGGGGGCTGCAGCCCCAGCATTTT.

This clonotype was found many times. In DNA form, the CDR3 reads TGCGCCAGCACCCCGGGATCACAAAATCAGCCCCAGCATTTT. Amino acids: CASTPGSQNQPQHF. The J gene is TRBJ1-5, the V gene TRBV10-2; unclear D gene. Germline V gene sequence: CDR1 WSHSY, CDR2 SAAADI. The germline V and J ends were trimmed by 7 bases and 4 bases, with 14 bases remaining between them. CDR3 length: 14 amino acids.

This clonotype was detected many times. The V and J genes are TRBV14 and TRBJ2-5; possible D gene TRBD2, 5 bases. This CDR3 spans 16 amino acids. Germline V CDR1 and CDR2: SGHDN, FVKESK. V was trimmed by 2 bases and J by 1 base, leaving 14 bases between them. CDR3 region: CASSQIRGPVQETQYF. CDR3 in DNA: TGTGCCAGCAGCCAAATACGAGGGCCGGTCCAAGAGACCCAGTACTTC.

The chain joins TRBV10-3 to TRBJ1-1; 7 bases align to TRBD1. With V trimmed by 0 bases and J by 1 base, 8 bases remained unmatched. This CDR3 is built from 17 residues. Germline CDR1 reads ENHRY; CDR2 reads SYGVKD. The CDR3 DNA reads as TGTGCCATCAGTGAGTCCAAGAAGACAGGGTCGAACACTGAAGCTTTCTTT. It is translated as CAISESKKTGSNTEAFF.

This clonotype came up many times. The V and J genes are TRBV14 and TRBJ2-2; D gene ambiguous. The CDR3 runs to 13 residues. Per germline, CDR1 SGHDN and CDR2 FVKESK. Trimming cost V 6 bases and J 6 bases, with 11 bases left between them. The CDR3 reads CASRGQKAGELFF. The CDR3 DNA reads TGTGCCAGCAGAGGGCAGAAGGCCGGGGAGCTGTTTTTT.

Only a few counts were recorded for this clonotype. The chain combines TRBV11-2 with TRBJ2-7, with D perhaps TRBD1 or TRBD2 (6 bases each). V was trimmed by 4 bases and J by 4 bases, leaving 23 bases between them. The CDR3 extends over 17 amino acids. In germline, CDR1 is SGHAT, CDR2 FQNNGV. This CDR3 reads CASSSVGRGRGYYEQYF. CDR3 DNA sequence: TGTGCCAGCAGCTCCGTCGGTCGGGGGCGGGGATATTACGAGCAGTACTTC.

This clonotype appeared a few times. The chain recombines TRBV5-4 with TRBJ2-1; 8 nucleotides line up with TRBD2. The length of the CDR3 is 16 residues. J gave up 8 bases and V 3 bases, and 13 bases lay outside the gene matches. The germline CDR1 and CDR2 sequences are SGHNT and YYREEE (reference sequence). DNA of the CDR3: TGTGCCAGCAGCTCGTACGGGAGTAGCGGGGTATATGAGCAGTTCTTC. It is translated as CASSSYGSSGVYEQFF.

There are many counts of this clonotype. The J gene is TRBJ1-6, the V gene TRBV10-3, with a possible D match to TRBD1 (6 bases). V lost 5 bases, J lost 3 bases, and 8 bases lay in between. CDR1 and CDR2 (germline): ENHRY, SYGVKD. The CDR3 loop spans 14 amino acids. The CDR3 loop is CAISTGNYNSPLHF. CDR3 sequence (DNA): TGTGCCATCAGTACAGGGAACTATAATTCACCCCTCCACTTT.

Ten or more counts support this clonotype. The CDR3 DNA is TGTGCCACCAGCAGAGATGGGCAGGGGGGTAGTACTGAAGCTTTCTTT. Translating it yields CATSRDGQGGSTEAFF. The V and J genes are TRBV15 and TRBJ1-1; 7 bases map to TRBD1. V shed 0 bases and J 5 bases; nucleotides not matched to a gene: 9. Per germline, CDR1 LNHNV and CDR2 YYDKDF (reference sequence). The CDR3 covers 16 residues. The full variable domain, rest sourced from reference TRBV15 and TRBJ1-1, is DAMVIQNPRYQVTQFGKPVTLSCSQTLNHNVMYWYQQKSSQAPKLLFHYYDKDFNNEADTPDNFQSRRPNTSFCFLDIRSPGLGDTAMYLCATSRDGQGGSTEAFFGQGTRLTVV.

This clonotype was detected many times. The chain has TRBV4-1 and TRBJ2-3, with TRBD1 matching over 8 bases. CDR3 length: 15 residues. V shed 0 bases and J 5 bases; nucleotides not matched to a gene: 4. Germline CDR1 MGHRA, CDR2 YSYEKL. CDR3 sequence reads: CASSQEQGVKDTQYF. The CDR3 DNA reads as TGCGCCAGCAGCCAAGAACAGGGGGTTAAAGATACGCAGTATTTT.

This clonotype turned up a few times. This chain links TRBV29-1 with TRBJ1-1, with D possibly being TRBD1 (6 bases). The CDR3 sequence is 13 residues long. CDR1 and CDR2 (germline): SQVTM, ANQGSEA. V lost 6 bases to trimming and J lost 5 bases, with 16 bases between them. The CDR3 DNA reads as TGCAGCGTGATACAGGGTGGGGGGACTGAAGCTTTCTTT. It yields the protein CSVIQGGGTEAFF.

This clonotype was detected only a few times. Sequence at one end of the junction differs from germline and may be a read error. The chain links TRBV4-2 to TRBJ1-3; maybe TRBD1 (5 bases). This CDR3 contains 17 residues. CDR1 and CDR2 from the germline V gene are LGHNA and YNFKEQ. The chain's CDR3 is CANSQERAGGSGNTIYF. For the CDR3, the DNA is TGTGCCAACAGCCAAGAAAGGGCCGGGGGCTCTGGAAACACCATATATTTT.

This CDR3 reads CAISDPGLARAQYF. In DNA, the CDR3 is TGTGCCATCAGTGATCCGGGACTAGCTAGAGCGCAGTATTTT. The chain carries TRBV10-3 and TRBJ2-3, with TRBD2 matching 9 bases. Trimming cost V 3 bases and J 10 bases; bases outside gene matches: 8. This CDR3 contains 14 residues. The germline gives CDR1 ENHRY, CDR2 SYGVKD.

This clonotype was counted many times. The chain links TRBV6-6 to TRBJ2-7; weak D call: TRBD1 (6 bases). The CDR3 is 14 amino acids. CDR1 and CDR2 from the germline V gene are MNHNY and SVGAGI (reference sequence). Trimming cost V 2 bases and J 6 bases, with 14 bases left between them. CDR3 sequence: CASSYLLGASEQYF. The CDR3 nucleotides are TGTGCCAGCAGTTACCTCCTGGGGGCGAGCGAGCAGTACTTC.

This clonotype was recorded once. This sequence joins TRBV20-1 and TRBJ2-4; D remains ambiguous. V lost 4 bases and J 6 bases, leaving 19 bases between the germline ends. This CDR3 is built from 15 residues. In germline, CDR1 is DFQATT, CDR2 SNEGSKA (reference sequence). CDR3 amino acids: CSATMERMLGNIQYF. In DNA, the CDR3 is TGCAGTGCTACAATGGAACGGATGCTCGGAAACATTCAGTACTTC.

V is TRBV5-1 and J is TRBJ2-7, with a tentative D call TRBD1 (7 bases). Trimming left V 0 bases short and J 1 base short, with 11 bases between. Germline V gene sequence: CDR1 SGHRS, CDR2 YFSETQ. This CDR3 is built from 15 residues. For the CDR3, the DNA is TGCGCCAGCAGCTTGGTCCCAGGGGGGTCCTACGAGCAGTACTTC. This translates into CASSLVPGGSYEQYF.

This clonotype was counted many times. This rearrangement joins TRBV2 to TRBJ2-7; D unclear. V was pared by 1 base and J by 1 base, with 8 bases between. Germline CDR1 reads SNHLY; CDR2 reads FYNNEI. CDR3 length: 14 residues. The CDR3 sequence: CASSEVTGSYEQYF. As DNA, the CDR3 is TGTGCCAGCAGTGAAGTTACTGGGTCCTACGAGCAGTACTTC.

This chain connects TRBV13 to TRBJ2-3, with D hard to call. The CDR3 covers 16 residues. V lost 5 bases, J lost 0 bases, and 15 bases lay in between. CDR1 and CDR2 (germline): PRHDT, FYEKMQ (reference sequence). As DNA, the CDR3 is TGTGCCAGCAGCCCCAGACGCTCACTCAGCACAGATACGCAGTATTTT. Its protein is CASSPRRSLSTDTQYF.

In its sample, this clonotype was seen many times. The CDR3 loop is CASSYSGTSDWSDTQYF. Here the CDR3 DNA reads TGTGCCAGCAGTTACTCGGGGACTAGCGATTGGTCAGATACGCAGTATTTT. V gene TRBV6-6 combines with J gene TRBJ2-3; 10 bases agree with TRBD2. J gave up 4 bases and V 0 bases, and 7 bases lay outside the gene matches. Germline values: CDR1 MNHNY, CDR2 SVGAGI (reference sequence). The CDR3 has 17 residues.

This clonotype has ten or more counts. The chain employs TRBV9 and TRBJ2-7; 11 nucleotides match TRBD1. CDR3 length: 16 amino acids. The V gene's germline CDR1 is SGDLS and CDR2 YYNGEE. With V trimmed by 3 bases and J by 7 bases, 12 bases remained unmatched. The CDR3 loop is CASSDHQDRGHWEQYF. The CDR3 DNA is TGTGCCAGCAGCGACCACCAGGACAGGGGGCACTGGGAGCAGTACTTC.

This clonotype was counted only a few times. The V gene is TRBV25-1, the J gene TRBJ1-2; 12 bases agree with TRBD1. Trimming took 8 bases from V and 4 from J; bases not matched to a gene: 11. The CDR3 sequence is 16 residues long. Germline V gives CDR1 MGHDK, CDR2 SYGVNS. CDR3 nucleotide sequence: TGTGCCAGCCGGTCGGGGACAGGGGGCACGGGCTATGGCTACACCTTC. Translating gives CASRSGTGGTGYGYTF.

The CDR3 protein is CASSLTAGGIGELFF. The CDR3 coding sequence is TGTGCCAGCAGCCTCACCGCAGGGGGCATCGGGGAGCTGTTTTTT. The rearrangement uses TRBV9 and TRBJ2-2; 8 nucleotides align to TRBD1. The junction had 9 bases not matched to a gene; V was cut back by 4 bases and J by 7 bases. The germline V gene encodes CDR1 SGDLS and CDR2 YYNGEE. This CDR3 comprises 15 residues.

This clonotype was observed many times. V is TRBV27 and J is TRBJ1-1; possible D gene TRBD1, 5 bases. Trimming pared 7 bases from V and 11 bases from J, leaving 17 bases between. Germline loops: CDR1 MNHEY, CDR2 SMNVEV (reference sequence). The CDR3 runs to 12 residues. CDR3 in DNA: TGTGCCAGCAACCCTACGGGGGGAAGGGCTTTCTTT. As protein: CASNPTGGRAFF.

CDR3: CASSWDRLDGYTF. Here the CDR3 DNA reads TGTGCCAGCAGCTGGGACAGGCTCGATGGCTACACCTTC. This sequence joins TRBV5-8 and TRBJ1-2, with 8 nucleotides matching TRBD1. CDR3 length: 13 amino acids. Germline CDR1 reads SGHTS; CDR2 reads YDEGEE. Germline trimming cut 3 bases from V and 6 bases from J; bases unmatched to any gene: 4. Complete variable domain (other parts from reference TRBV5-8 and TRBJ1-2): EAGVTQSPTHLIKTRGQQATLRCSPISGHTSVYWYQQALGLGLQFLLWYDEGEERNRGNFPPRFSGRQFPNYSSELNVNALELEDSALYLCASSWDRLDGYTFGSGTRLTVV.

This chain uses TRBV20-1 with TRBJ2-7; 8 bases align to TRBD2. Per the germline V gene, CDR1 is DFQATT and CDR2 is SNEGSKA (reference sequence). Trimming removed 5 bases from V and 11 bases from J; junction bases left unmatched: 17. This CDR3 has 14 residues. CDR3 coding DNA: TGCAGTGCTGACGGGGGGGCAGGGGCGCGCCTGGAGTACTTC. Translated, it gives CSADGGAGARLEYF.